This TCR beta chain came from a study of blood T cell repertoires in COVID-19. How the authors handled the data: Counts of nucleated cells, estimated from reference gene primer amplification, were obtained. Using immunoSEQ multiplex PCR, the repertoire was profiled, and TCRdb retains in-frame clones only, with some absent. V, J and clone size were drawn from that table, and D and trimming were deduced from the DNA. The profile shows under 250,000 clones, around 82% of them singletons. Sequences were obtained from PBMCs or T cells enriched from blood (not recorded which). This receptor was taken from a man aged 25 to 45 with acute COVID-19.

In DNA, the CDR3 is TGTGCCAGCAGCCCAGTATCAGGGGGCGGGCAGCCCCAGCATTTT. Translating gives CASSPVSGGGQPQHF. V usage is TRBV7-6 and J usage is TRBJ1-5, with 8 nucleotides matching TRBD1. The J segment lost 7 bases and the V segment lost 5 bases, leaving 10 bases of the junction unmatched. Per the germline V gene, CDR1 is SGHVS and CDR2 is FNYEAQ. The CDR3 runs 15 residues.